The 19 T cell receptor beta chains presented below share a single source sample, sequenced in a study of shared clonotypes between healthy human individuals. Measured with immunoSEQ multiplex PCR; TCRdb has only the in-frame clones, and not every one. The sample consists of about 2.3 million clones, 90% to 95% of them appearing once. Sequencing was carried out using naive CD4+ T cells from PBMCs. Indicated subset: CD45RA+ positively selected. These receptors originate from a man aged 18 to 29 in good health. Some clones in this sample may be carry-over from other donors' samples.

The chain's CDR3 is CSVEGGAINSYEQYF. CDR3 sequence (DNA): TGCAGCGTTGAAGGAGGGGCGATCAACTCCTACGAGCAGTACTTC. This chain links TRBV29-1 with TRBJ2-7, with D tentatively TRBD1 or TRBD2 (5 bases each). Germline CDR1 reads SQVTM; CDR2 reads ANQGSEA. V dropped 1 base and J dropped 0 bases, with 13 bases sitting between them. The CDR3 has 15 residues.

V usage is TRBV28 and J usage is TRBJ2-6; D perhaps matches TRBD1 (5 bases). Trimming pared 7 bases from V and 0 bases from J, leaving 13 bases between. The CDR3 runs 16 residues. From germline, CDR1 is MDHEN and CDR2 SYDVKM. This CDR3 reads CASTKVRASGANVLTF. The DNA of the CDR3 is TGTGCCAGCACCAAGGTCAGGGCCTCTGGGGCCAACGTCCTGACTTTC.

DNA of the CDR3: TGTGCCTGGAGACCCACCGGGGAGCTGTTTTTT. Encoded protein: CAWRPTGELFF. This chain links TRBV30 with TRBJ2-2; unclear D gene. Deletions cut 3 bases from V and 4 bases from J, with 3 bases between. The V gene's germline CDR1 is GTSNPN and CDR2 SVGIG (reference sequence). The CDR3 is 11 amino acids.

The chain couples TRBV7-9 to TRBJ2-5; D is tentatively TRBD1 or TRBD2 (5 bases each). From germline, CDR1 is SEHNR and CDR2 FQNEAQ (reference sequence). Trimming cost V 5 bases and J 4 bases, with 11 bases left between them. CDR3 length: 13 amino acids. In nucleotides, the CDR3 is TGTGCCAGCAGCCGAGTTGGGACAGAGACCCAGTACTTC. It codes for CASSRVGTETQYF.

DNA for the CDR3: TGTGCCAGCAGCCCGAAGGGGGCAGGGACGGCCGGGGAGCTGTTTTTT. Encoded protein: CASSPKGAGTAGELFF. This chain uses TRBV5-6 with TRBJ2-2; TRBD1 matches at 7 bases. V dropped 4 bases and J dropped 6; count of bases not matched to a gene: 12. The CDR3 is 16 amino acids. Germline CDR1 reads SGHDT; CDR2 reads YYEEEE.

The V gene is TRBV12-5, the J gene TRBJ1-2; tentative D call: TRBD1 (6 bases). The CDR3 runs 13 residues. CDR1 is LGHNT and CDR2 is FRNRAP in the germline V gene. V was cut by 4 bases and J by 5 bases, with 11 bases left in between. The CDR3 protein is CASGSSGQYGYTF. In DNA form, the CDR3 reads TGTGCTAGTGGTTCATCCGGACAGTATGGCTACACCTTC.

The chain uses TRBV5-1 and TRBJ2-5; D unresolved. Germline values: CDR1 SGHRS, CDR2 YFSETQ. The CDR3 runs to 16 residues. V was trimmed by 0 bases and J by 0 bases, leaving 12 bases between them. CDR3 sequence (DNA): TGCGCCAGCAGCTTGGCCCTCAGTAGGTACCAAGAGACCCAGTACTTC. The encoded protein is CASSLALSRYQETQYF.

On this clone: The identical CDR3 is also encoded by other nucleotide sequences in the sample. The V gene is TRBV5-1, the J gene TRBJ2-1; 8 nucleotides match TRBD2. CDR1 and CDR2 (germline): SGHRS, YFSETQ. The CDR3 loop spans 16 amino acids. V gave up 4 bases and J gave up 0 bases; unmatched junction bases: 6. CDR3: CASSLGLAGSYNEQFF. CDR3 DNA sequence: TGCGCCAGCAGCCTGGGCCTAGCGGGCTCCTACAATGAGCAGTTCTTC.

The chain combines TRBV4-1 with TRBJ2-5, with D tentatively TRBD1 (5 bases). The germline gives CDR1 MGHRA, CDR2 YSYEKL. The V end was cut by 0 bases, the J end by 5 bases, with 13 bases between. The CDR3 covers 15 residues. The DNA of the CDR3 is TGCGCCAGCAGCCAAGATCTGGCAGGGCGGGAGACCCAGTACTTC. The encoded protein is CASSQDLAGRETQYF.

Notes on this clone: This sample also contains other DNA sequences that code for the same CDR3. The chain joins TRBV11-2 to TRBJ2-1; no definite D call. The germline V gene encodes CDR1 SGHAT and CDR2 FQNNGV. The CDR3 sequence is 14 residues long. V was pared by 3 bases and J by 0 bases, with 6 bases between. The CDR3, as DNA: TGTGCCAGCAGCTTGGAGTCCTCCTACAATGAGCAGTTCTTC. Translating gives CASSLESSYNEQFF.

Details on this clone: Other DNA variants within this sample encode the same CDR3. This chain links TRBV6-1 with TRBJ2-7; D is uncertain. The germline CDR1 and CDR2 sequences are MNHNS and SASEGT. V was clipped by 5 bases and J by 1 base, with 3 bases between them. The CDR3 contains 11 residues. The CDR3 protein is CASSQSYEQYF. CDR3 DNA: TGTGCCAGCAGTCAGTCCTACGAGCAGTACTTC.

This chain links TRBV5-1 with TRBJ2-3; TRBD1 is a possible D gene (5 bases). The length of the CDR3 is 13 residues. The V gene lost 6 bases and the J gene lost 5 bases, with 13 bases spanning the gap. Germline CDR1 and CDR2: SGHRS and YFSETQ. CDR3 sequence (DNA): TGCGCCAGCACGAAAGTCCAGGGAGATACGCAGTATTTT. This codes for CASTKVQGDTQYF.

The chain is built from TRBV7-2 and TRBJ1-4; 8 bases are shared with TRBD1. J lost 8 bases, V lost 5 bases, and 4 bases had no gene match. The CDR3 runs to 13 residues. The germline V gene has CDR1 SGHTA and CDR2 FQGNSA. CDR3 sequence (DNA): TGTGCCAGCAGCGACAGGGGCGGAGAAAAACTGTTTTTT. Translated: CASSDRGGEKLFF.

This chain joins TRBV5-1 and TRBJ2-1, with D hard to call. The CDR3 has 14 amino acids. V was cut by 4 bases and J by 5 bases, with 13 bases left in between. Germline V CDR1 and CDR2: SGHRS, YFSETQ. In DNA, the CDR3 is TGCGCCAGCAGCGACTCTAGACCAGACAATGAGCAGTTCTTC. This translates into CASSDSRPDNEQFF.

The chain has TRBV11-3 and TRBJ2-3; TRBD2 matches at 9 bases. The ends lost 5 bases at V and 4 bases at J; junction bases unmatched: 4. CDR3 length: 14 amino acids. Looked up from germline, CDR1 is SGHNT and CDR2 is YENEEA. The CDR3 nucleotides read TGTGCCAGCAGCCCGGGACTAGCATCAGATACGCAGTATTTT. Translation gives CASSPGLASDTQYF.

A single count supports this clone. V is TRBV6-1 and J is TRBJ2-7; 9 nucleotides match TRBD2. This CDR3 comprises 18 residues. V trimming: 2 bases; J trimming: 0 bases; junction bases outside the gene matches: 11. The germline V gene has CDR1 MNHNS and CDR2 SASEGT. The CDR3 loop reads CASSELPAGGASSYEQYF. The CDR3 bases are TGTGCCAGCAGTGAATTACCAGCGGGAGGCGCAAGCTCCTACGAGCAGTACTTC.

V gene TRBV11-2 combines with J gene TRBJ1-4, with D perhaps TRBD1 (5 bases). Trimming took off 4 bases at V and 5 bases at J, with 14 bases between the two ends. The length of the CDR3 is 15 residues. Germline V gives CDR1 SGHAT, CDR2 FQNNGV. CDR3 sequence reads: CASSSVGGANEKLFF. The CDR3 DNA sequence: TGTGCCAGCAGCTCGGTTGGAGGGGCAAATGAAAAACTGTTTTTT.

This rearrangement joins TRBV2 to TRBJ1-5, with no clear D. The CDR3 covers 12 residues. Trimming stripped 8 bases from V and 1 base from J, with 6 bases between. Germline CDR1 SNHLY, CDR2 FYNNEI. The CDR3 loop reads CASSLSNQPQHF. CDR3 nucleotides: TGTGCCAGCTCTTTGAGCAATCAGCCCCAGCATTTT.

CDR3 region: CASSVGAPNGYEQYF. Here the CDR3 DNA reads TGTGCCAGCAGCGTAGGGGCCCCAAACGGCTACGAGCAGTACTTC. V is TRBV9 and J is TRBJ2-7; D gene unclear. Germline V CDR1 and CDR2: SGDLS, YYNGEE. The ends were cut back, 0 bases at V and 3 bases at J, with 13 bases in the middle. The CDR3 consists of 15 residues.